The clone carrying this T cell receptor beta chain was recorded once. The antigen is unknown. These data belong to a study of siplizumab effects on memory and regulatory T cells. Assays were performed on about 97,000 TCR templates per sample. The assay was immunoSEQ multiplex PCR, and TCRdb's table has in-frame clones only and misses some. This table has more than 95,000 clones, over 90% appearing once. The germline CDR1 and CDR2 sequences are LNHDA and SQIVND (reference sequence). This CDR3 has 14 residues. V dropped 5 bases and J dropped 7; count of bases not matched to a gene: 8. Findings of the study overall: Both greater diversity than memory cells and a major contribution to the alloresponse seemed to characterize naive T cells. Mappable alloreactive CD4+ clones averaged approximately 70% Treg-derived with siplizumab versus around 27% in controls. The study did not confirm that proliferating Tregs from siplizumab cultures were suppressive.

The clonotype comes from a human donor in good health. The sequencing sample was made of Tregs sorted from blood. V usage is TRBV19 and J usage is TRBJ1-5; 7 nucleotides line up with TRBD1. CDR3 residues: CASSPTGPGQPQHF. In DNA, the CDR3 is TGTGCCAGTAGTCCGACAGGGCCCGGCCAGCCCCAGCATTTT.